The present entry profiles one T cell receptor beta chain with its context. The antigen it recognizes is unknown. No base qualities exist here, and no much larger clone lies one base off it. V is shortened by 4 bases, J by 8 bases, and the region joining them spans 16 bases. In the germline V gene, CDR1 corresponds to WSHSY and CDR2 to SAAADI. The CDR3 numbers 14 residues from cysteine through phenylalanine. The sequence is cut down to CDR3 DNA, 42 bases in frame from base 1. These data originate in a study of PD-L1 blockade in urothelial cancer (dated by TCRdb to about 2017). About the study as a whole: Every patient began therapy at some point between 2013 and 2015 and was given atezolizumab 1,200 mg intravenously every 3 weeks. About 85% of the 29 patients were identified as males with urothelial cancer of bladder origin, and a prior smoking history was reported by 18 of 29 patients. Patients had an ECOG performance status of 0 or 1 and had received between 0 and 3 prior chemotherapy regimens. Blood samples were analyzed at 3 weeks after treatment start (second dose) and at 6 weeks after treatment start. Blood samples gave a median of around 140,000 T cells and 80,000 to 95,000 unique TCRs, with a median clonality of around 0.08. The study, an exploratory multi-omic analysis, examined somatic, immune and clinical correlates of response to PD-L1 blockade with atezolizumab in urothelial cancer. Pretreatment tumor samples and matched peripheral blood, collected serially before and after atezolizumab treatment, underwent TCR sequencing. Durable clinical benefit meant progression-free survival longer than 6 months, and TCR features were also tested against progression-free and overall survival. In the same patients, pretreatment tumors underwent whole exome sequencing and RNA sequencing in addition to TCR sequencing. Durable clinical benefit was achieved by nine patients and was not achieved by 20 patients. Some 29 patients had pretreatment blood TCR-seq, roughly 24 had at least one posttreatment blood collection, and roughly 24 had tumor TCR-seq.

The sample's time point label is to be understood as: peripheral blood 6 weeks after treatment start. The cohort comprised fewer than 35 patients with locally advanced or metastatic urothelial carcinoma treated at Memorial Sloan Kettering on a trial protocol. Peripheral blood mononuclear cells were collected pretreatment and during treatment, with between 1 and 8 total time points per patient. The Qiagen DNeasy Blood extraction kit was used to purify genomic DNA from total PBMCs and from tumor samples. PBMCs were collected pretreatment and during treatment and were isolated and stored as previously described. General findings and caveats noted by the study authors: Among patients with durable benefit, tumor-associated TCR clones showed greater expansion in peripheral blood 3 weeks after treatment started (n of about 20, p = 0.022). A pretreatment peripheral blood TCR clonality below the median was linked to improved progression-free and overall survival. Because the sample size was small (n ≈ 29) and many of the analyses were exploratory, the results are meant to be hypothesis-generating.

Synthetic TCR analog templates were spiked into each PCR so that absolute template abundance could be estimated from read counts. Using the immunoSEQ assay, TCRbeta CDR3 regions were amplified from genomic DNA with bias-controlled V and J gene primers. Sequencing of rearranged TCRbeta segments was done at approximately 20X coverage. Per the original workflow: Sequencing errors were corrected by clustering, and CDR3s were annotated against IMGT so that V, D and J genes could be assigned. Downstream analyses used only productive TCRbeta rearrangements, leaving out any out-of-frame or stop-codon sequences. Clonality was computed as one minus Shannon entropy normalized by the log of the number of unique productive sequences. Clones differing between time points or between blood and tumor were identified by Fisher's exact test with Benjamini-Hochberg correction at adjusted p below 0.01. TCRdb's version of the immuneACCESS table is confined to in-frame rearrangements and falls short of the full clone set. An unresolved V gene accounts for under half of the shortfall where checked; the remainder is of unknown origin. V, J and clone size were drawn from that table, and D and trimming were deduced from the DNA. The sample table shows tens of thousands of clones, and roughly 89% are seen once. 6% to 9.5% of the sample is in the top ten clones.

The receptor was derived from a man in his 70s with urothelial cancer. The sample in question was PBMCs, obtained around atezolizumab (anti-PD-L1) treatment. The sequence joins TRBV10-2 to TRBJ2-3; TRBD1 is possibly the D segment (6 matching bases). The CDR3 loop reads CASSVGAKRGTQYF. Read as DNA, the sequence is TGCGCCAGCAGTGTGGGGGCCAAAAGGGGTACGCAGTATTTT.